These 14 T cell receptor beta chains came from one sample sequenced in a study of T-cell memory formation after mild COVID-19. TCRdb reprocessed the 5' RACE reads via MiXCR and lists one record per CDR3 protein. The sample includes 550,000 to 600,000 distinct CDR3 sequences, about 20% seen only once; the top ten take roughly 8.3%. Sequencing input: PBMCs or a T cell subset sorted from them (not recorded which). These receptors all come from an adult woman who had mild COVID-19 (a few samples of this study predate the infection). Cell type and time point are not known.

This chain uses TRBV6-2 or TRBV6-3 with TRBJ2-6, with D perhaps matching TRBD1 (6 bases). The V gene lost 6 bases and the J gene lost 0 bases, with 12 bases spanning the gap. CDR3 length equals 16 residues. Germline CDR1 MNHEY, CDR2 SVGEGT. The CDR3 DNA sequence: TGTGCCAGCAGCCCAACAGGGACCTCTGGGGCCAACGTCCTGACTTTC. Residues: CASSPTGTSGANVLTF.

The table lists this clonotype with a few counts. The rearrangement joins TRBV12-3 or TRBV12-4 to TRBJ1-2, with unresolved D. The germline V and J ends were trimmed by 2 bases and 1 base, with 8 bases remaining between them. This CDR3 comprises 14 residues. This CDR3 is CASSLHDLNYGYTF. The CDR3 DNA follows: TGTGCCAGCAGTTTACATGACCTTAACTATGGCTACACCTTC.

The chain carries TRBV4-1 and TRBJ1-2; TRBD1 aligns across 11 bases. After removal of 4 bases from V and 6 bases from J, the junction contained 10 bases not matched to a gene. Germline CDR1 MGHRA, CDR2 YSYEKL. This CDR3 is built from 16 residues. The chain's CDR3 is CASSPPGQGVINGYTF. The CDR3 nucleotides read TGCGCCAGCAGCCCCCCGGGACAGGGGGTAATCAATGGCTACACCTTC.

This clonotype was observed a handful of times. The rearrangement links TRBV12-3 or TRBV12-4 to TRBJ2-3; D might be TRBD1 or TRBD2, each matching 6 bases. Trimming removed 6 bases at V and 5 bases at J, with 18 bases between. The CDR3 is 15 residues long. CDR3: CASSPLGGREDTQYF. The CDR3 bases are TGTGCCAGCAGCCCTCTCGGGGGCCGGGAAGATACGCAGTATTTT.

This clonotype occurred a few times. This chain connects TRBV12-3 or TRBV12-4 to TRBJ2-7, with 8 nucleotides matching TRBD2. Trimming removed 10 bases from V and 7 bases from J; junction bases left unmatched: 6. The CDR3 consists of 11 residues. For the CDR3, the DNA is TGTGCCACCCGTACGGGGGGGGAGCAGTACTTC. This translates into CATRTGGEQYF.

This clonotype has a handful of counts. The chain combines TRBV12-3 or TRBV12-4 with TRBJ1-6; 7 bases match TRBD1. V lost 7 bases, J lost 6 bases, and 6 bases stayed unmatched. The CDR3 spans 14 residues. CDR3 region: CASTPDRVNSPLHF. The CDR3, as DNA: TGTGCCAGCACCCCAGACAGGGTTAATTCACCCCTCCACTTT.

This sequence joins TRBV7-2 and TRBJ2-7; 13 nucleotides align to TRBD2. Unmatched junction bases numbered 9, after V lost 5 bases and J lost 5 bases. The CDR3 is made up of 16 amino acids. CDR1 and CDR2 (germline): SGHTA, FQGNSA. DNA of the CDR3: TGTGCCAGCAGCCTCCTGGGACTAGCGGGAAAAGACGAGCAGTACTTC. Translation: CASSLLGLAGKDEQYF.

This chain links TRBV5-1 with TRBJ1-1; D is ambiguous. Germline CDR1 SGHRS, CDR2 YFSETQ. Trimming left V 0 bases short and J 0 bases short, with 12 bases between. The CDR3 has 16 residues. The DNA for the CDR3 is TGCGCCAGCAGCTTGGTCGGTCAATGGGTGAACACTGAAGCTTTCTTT. Translating gives CASSLVGQWVNTEAFF.

This rearrangement joins TRBV20-1 to TRBJ2-1; TRBD2 might be the D (5 bases). Per the germline V gene, CDR1 is DFQATT and CDR2 is SNEGSKA (reference sequence). The CDR3 spans 12 residues. The CDR3 coding sequence is TGCCAACCCGGAGGTGCCTCACATGAGCAGTTCTTC. This codes for CQPGGASHEQFF.

This chain connects TRBV20-1 to TRBJ1-5, with 7 bases matching TRBD1. V lost 1 base and J lost 8; bases outside the gene matches: 11. This CDR3 has 15 amino acids. CDR1 is DFQATT and CDR2 is SNEGSKA in the germline V gene (reference sequence). The CDR3 loop is CSARVPRQGGEPQHF. CDR3 DNA sequence: TGCAGTGCTAGAGTGCCCCGACAGGGTGGCGAGCCCCAGCATTTT.

The chain links TRBV7-6 to TRBJ2-3; D gene unclear. V lost 1 base and J 4 bases, leaving 9 bases between the germline ends. The CDR3 totals 14 residues. Germline CDR1 is SGHVS and CDR2 is FNYEAQ. The CDR3 reads CASSLGIGADTQYF. The DNA for the CDR3 is TGTGCCAGCAGCTTAGGGATTGGAGCAGATACGCAGTATTTT.

The chain joins TRBV5-1 to TRBJ2-3; TRBD1 matches 7 bases. With 3 bases clipped from V and 0 bases from J, the junction kept 7 bases outside the gene matches. This CDR3 comprises 16 residues. The germline V gene encodes CDR1 SGHRS and CDR2 YFSETQ. Here the CDR3 reads CASSSRQGTSTDTQYF. CDR3 in DNA: TGCGCCAGCAGCTCACGACAGGGAACGAGCACAGATACGCAGTATTTT. Together with reference TRBV5-1 and TRBJ2-3, the CDR3 gives the full variable domain: KAGVTQTPRYLIKTRGQQVTLSCSPISGHRSVSWYQQTPGQGLQFLFEYFSETQRNKGNFPGRFSGRQFSNSRSEMNVSTLELGDSALYLCASSSRQGTSTDTQYFGPGTRLTVL.

This clonotype was seen a few times. The V and J genes are TRBV7-2 and TRBJ2-1, with 11 nucleotides matching TRBD2. The CDR3 totals 16 residues. V lost 5 bases and J lost 9; bases outside the gene matches: 12. The germline CDR1 and CDR2 sequences are SGHTA and FQGNSA. The CDR3 sequence is CASSPPHSGGGREQFF. DNA of the CDR3: TGTGCCAGCAGCCCTCCACATAGCGGGGGGGGCCGTGAGCAGTTCTTC.

This sequence joins TRBV9 and TRBJ2-5; tentatively, D is TRBD1 (6 bases). In germline, CDR1 is SGDLS, CDR2 YYNGEE. This CDR3 has 15 residues. The V end lost 3 bases, the J end lost 2 bases, and 14 bases lay between the germline ends. The CDR3 DNA reads TGTGCCAGCAGCGGAACCGGGACACCACAAGAGACCCAGTACTTC. Translating gives CASSGTGTPQETQYF. Full variable domain (outside the CDR3, taken from reference TRBV9 and TRBJ2-5): DSGVTQTPKHLITATGQRVTLRCSPRSGDLSVYWYQQSLDQGLQFLIQYYNGEERAKGNILERFSAQQFPDLHSELNLSSLELGDSALYFCASSGTGTPQETQYFGPGTRLLVL.